The source of this TCR beta chain is a study of early T cells in non-severe SARS-CoV-2 infection. TCRdb analysed the 5' RACE reads with MiXCR anew, one entry per CDR3 protein. The sample yields roughly 54,000 distinct CDR3 sequences, around 6% seen once. The CDR3 spans 18 residues. The V and J ends lost 1 base and 5 bases, in that order; junction bases with no gene match: 12. CDR1 is MNHEY, CDR2 SVGAGI, per germline. The sequence was collected from an adult who was a healthcare worker with PCR-confirmed SARS-CoV-2 infection or an uninfected control (not recorded which). Sequencing input: whole blood. The chain combines TRBV6-5 with TRBJ2-2; 8 bases match TRBD2. The DNA of the CDR3 is TGTGCCAGCAGTTACTTGGGACTAGTGGGAGGCGGGACCGGGGAGCTGTTTTTT. It codes for CASSYLGLVGGGTGELFF.